These T cell receptor beta chains were read from a single sample in a study of cytomegalovirus exposure and HLA in healthy donors. Using immunoSEQ multiplex PCR, the repertoire was profiled, and TCRdb retains in-frame clones only, with some absent. The repertoire holds roughly 160,000 clones, around 80% seen once, with approximately 2% in the top ten. Sequences were obtained from PBMCs. The receptors were gathered from a man aged 40-49 years in good health and CMV-seronegative. Both conserved end residues are part of each CDR3. The D gene is left open where the match is weak. Part of the rows lack a size; the others show once, few, many or a class for expanded clones.

TRBD1	TRBV6-1	TRBJ2-7	.	TGTGCCAGCAGTGTACTCCGGGACAGGGGTTCCGAGCAGTACTTC	CASSVLRDRGSEQYF
.	TRBV28	TRBJ1-5	.	TGTGCCAGCAGTGTTTCTTGGGGGCGGGATCAGCCCCAGCATTTT	CASSVSWGRDQPQHF
.	TRBV7-2	TRBJ2-7	.	TGTGCCAGCAGCTTAGAAGGTGGGGGCACCTACGAGCAGTACTTC	CASSLEGGGTYEQYF
TRBD1	TRBV11-2	TRBJ1-2	.	TGTGCCAGCAGGAATATACAGGGGGCGATGGGCTATGGCTACACCTTC	CASRNIQGAMGYGYTF
TRBD1	TRBV13	TRBJ2-5	.	TGTGCCAGCAGCTCGGACAGGGTTGAGACCCAGTACTTC	CASSSDRVETQYF
TRBD1	TRBV7-2	TRBJ2-7	.	TGTGCCAGCAGCCCACTGGACAGGGGCGAGCAGTACTTC	CASSPLDRGEQYF
.	TRBV19	TRBJ2-1	.	TGTGCCAGTAGTATAGGTCGCCGGAATGAGCAGTTCTTC	CASSIGRRNEQFF
TRBD2	TRBV4-1	TRBJ2-2	few	TGCGCCAGCAGCCAAAAAGGAGGGACTAGTAGGATCGGGGAGCTGTTTTTT	CASSQKGGTSRIGELFF
TRBD2	TRBV4-2	TRBJ2-7	.	TGTGCCAGCAGCCGGATGGGGACTAGCGGGATTGGCGAGCAGTACTTC	CASSRMGTSGIGEQYF
.	TRBV9	TRBJ2-3	once	TGTGCCAGCAGCGTAGATTTTAGACTATATACAGATACGCAGTATTTT	CASSVDFRLYTDTQYF
.	TRBV7-9	TRBJ2-4	.	TGTGCCAGCAGCTCTCAGGCTAGCTCGAACATTCAGTACTTC	CASSSQASSNIQYF
TRBD1	TRBV4-2	TRBJ2-6	.	TGTGCCAGCAGCCAAGATCGGACAGGGGACACCTCTGGGGCCAACGTCCTGACTTTC	CASSQDRTGDTSGANVLTF
.	TRBV6-6	TRBJ2-3	.	TGTGCCAGCAGTTACTCGAATCCCCGGACAGATACGCAGTATTTT	CASSYSNPRTDTQYF
TRBD1	TRBV28	TRBJ1-5	.	TGTGCCAGCAGTTTATGGGCAGGGGGCGGGCAGCCCCAGCATTTT	CASSLWAGGGQPQHF
TRBD1	TRBV9	TRBJ2-6	.	TGTGCCAGCACCGGCATTCGGGACAGGGCCCTTATCTCTGGGGCCAACGGCCTGACTTTC	CASTGIRDRALISGANGLTF